The source of this TCR beta chain is a study of blood T cell repertoires in COVID-19 (dated by TCRdb to 2020 to 2022). For context, the study as a whole: Samples covering the acute and convalescent phases of COVID-19 were provided by collaborators in the United States, Italy and Spain. The material from the prospective study consisted of cDNA or gDNA derived from T cells, B-cell-depleted T cells, or PBMCs. The samples were drawn from the first 160 participants of the ongoing ImmuneRACE study and from over 950 subjects provided by 6 global collaborators. Nearly every sample came with metadata listing a de-identified subject ID, COVID-19 status, age in years and sex. Subjects who had been exposed to COVID-19, were actively infected with it, or had recovered from it provided the deeply sampled blood TCRbeta repertoires that made up the dataset. The repertoires were made available in a free public database intended to serve as a resource for research on the immune response to SARS-CoV-2. Where available, HLA class I and class II types were taken from metadata supplied by the sample provider and were not determined by assay-based typing. Overall results and qualifications from the work: Clinical and demographic metadata were provided uncurated, with the amount varying by source and participant.

The germline V gene yields MRHNA for CDR1 and SNTAGT for CDR2. The trim is 6 bases for V and 6 bases for J, with a gap of 6 bases between the germline ends. The CDR3 covers 11 residues, taking in both the cysteine and the phenylalanine. Here the CDR3 DNA is all that survives: 33 bases in frame from base 1. On this clone itself: There is no known antigen for this receptor. No base qualities exist here, and no much larger clone lies one base off it.

In the prospective study, participants were about 18 to 95 years old, resided in fewer than 25 geographic areas of the United States, and were enrolled through a virtual design. Cohort assignment in the prospective study relied on participant-reported clinical history from a screening survey and a study questionnaire. Recovered participants in ImmuneRACE Cohort 3 were defined by two consecutive negative NP/OP PCR tests, clearance by a healthcare professional, or resolution of symptoms. In the prospective study, mobile phlebotomists collected whole blood, serum and a nasopharyngeal or oropharyngeal swab from each participant. Additional blood draws and questionnaires over an approximately two-month period could optionally be provided by prospective study participants. Before DNA extraction, prospective study blood samples were shipped either frozen or at room temperature. TCRbeta CDR3 regions were amplified from genomic DNA using the immunoSEQ Assay, a bias-controlled multiplex PCR. Regarding the original processing steps: Within the assay, amplification of reference gene primers was used to estimate how many nucleated cells each sample contained. To quantify the absolute abundance of each unique TCRbeta CDR3 rearrangement, sequence reads were collapsed and filtered. Productive Simpson clonality was computed per sample as the square root of Simpson's diversity index over productive rearrangements. TCRdb holds this immuneACCESS table with in-frame rearrangements only. Some clones are missing; in checked studies, unresolved V genes explain under half, and the rest has no known cause. V, J and clone size reflect that table, while D and trimming were determined from the DNA. The sample yields about 200,000 clones; roughly 90% were counted once. The biggest ten clones account for around 8% of the sample.

Recombination linked TRBV6-4 to TRBJ2-1, with TRBD2 tentatively as D gene (5 bases match). This sequence originates from a woman between 18 and 29 years old who had recovered from COVID-19. Sequencing was performed on PBMCs or T cells enriched from blood (not recorded which). For the CDR3, the sequence is CASSEGNEQFF. The DNA sequence follows: TGTGCCAGCAGCGAGGGCAATGAGCAGTTCTTC.